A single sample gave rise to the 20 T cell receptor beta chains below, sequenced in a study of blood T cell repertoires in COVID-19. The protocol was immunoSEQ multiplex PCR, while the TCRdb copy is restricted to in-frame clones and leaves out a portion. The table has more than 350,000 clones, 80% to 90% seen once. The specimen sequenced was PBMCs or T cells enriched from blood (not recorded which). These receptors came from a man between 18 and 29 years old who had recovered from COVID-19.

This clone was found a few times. The CDR3 nucleotides are TGTGCCTGGATTCTGCGGAAGGCAGGGGTATCCTACGAGCAGTACTTC. Protein product: CAWILRKAGVSYEQYF. The chain combines TRBV30 with TRBJ2-7; D is possibly TRBD1 (6 bases). The CDR3 consists of 16 residues. Germline V gene lookup returns CDR1 GTSNPN and CDR2 SVGIG (reference sequence). Trimming removed 4 bases from V and 1 base from J, with 20 bases in between.

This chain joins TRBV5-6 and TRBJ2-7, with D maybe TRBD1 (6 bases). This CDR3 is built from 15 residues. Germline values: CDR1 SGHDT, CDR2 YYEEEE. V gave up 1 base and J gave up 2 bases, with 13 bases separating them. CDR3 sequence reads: CASSLTGPRPYEQYF. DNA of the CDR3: TGTGCCAGCAGCTTGACAGGGCCGCGACCCTACGAGCAGTACTTC.

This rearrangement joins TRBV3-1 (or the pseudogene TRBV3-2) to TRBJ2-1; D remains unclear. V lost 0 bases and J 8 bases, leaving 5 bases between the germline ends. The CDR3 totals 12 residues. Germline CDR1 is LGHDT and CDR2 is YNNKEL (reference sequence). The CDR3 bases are TGTGCCAGCAGCCAAGATCTAGATGAGCAGTTCTTC. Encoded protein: CASSQDLDEQFF.

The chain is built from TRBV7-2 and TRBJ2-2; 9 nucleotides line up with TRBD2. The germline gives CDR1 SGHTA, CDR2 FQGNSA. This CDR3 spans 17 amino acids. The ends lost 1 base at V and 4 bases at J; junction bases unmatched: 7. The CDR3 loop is CASSLVKASGITGELFF. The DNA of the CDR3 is TGTGCCAGCAGCTTAGTCAAGGCTAGCGGGATCACCGGGGAGCTGTTTTTT.

In DNA, the CDR3 is TGCGCCAGCAGCCGAGACAGGGCCACGACAGATACGCAGTATTTT. Translation gives CASSRDRATTDTQYF. The rearrangement links TRBV5-1 to TRBJ2-3, with TRBD1 matching 7 bases. In germline, CDR1 is SGHRS, CDR2 YFSETQ. The CDR3 runs 15 residues. The ends lost 4 bases at V and 3 bases at J; junction bases unmatched: 8.

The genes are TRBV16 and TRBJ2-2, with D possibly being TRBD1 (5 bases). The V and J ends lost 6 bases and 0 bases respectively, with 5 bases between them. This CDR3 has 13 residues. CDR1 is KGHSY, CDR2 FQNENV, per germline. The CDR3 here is CASRGANTGELFF. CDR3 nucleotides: TGTGCCAGCAGAGGGGCGAACACCGGGGAGCTGTTTTTT.

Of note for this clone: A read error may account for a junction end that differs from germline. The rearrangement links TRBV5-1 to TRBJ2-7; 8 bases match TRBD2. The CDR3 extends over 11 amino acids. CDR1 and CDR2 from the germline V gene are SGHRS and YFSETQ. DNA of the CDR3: TGCGCCAGCAGCCTCGAGCGGGAGCGGTACTTC. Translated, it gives CASSLERERYF. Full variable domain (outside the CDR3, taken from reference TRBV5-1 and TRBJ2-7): KAGVTQTPRYLIKTRGQQVTLSCSPISGHRSVSWYQQTPGQGLQFLFEYFSETQRNKGNFPGRFSGRQFSNSRSEMNVSTLELGDSALYLCASSLERERYFGPGTRLTVT.

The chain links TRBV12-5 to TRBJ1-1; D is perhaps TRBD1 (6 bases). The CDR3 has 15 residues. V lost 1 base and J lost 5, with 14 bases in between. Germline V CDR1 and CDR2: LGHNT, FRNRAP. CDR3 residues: CASGLETGTRTEAFF. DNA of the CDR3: TGTGCTAGTGGTTTGGAAACCGGGACACGGACTGAAGCTTTCTTT.

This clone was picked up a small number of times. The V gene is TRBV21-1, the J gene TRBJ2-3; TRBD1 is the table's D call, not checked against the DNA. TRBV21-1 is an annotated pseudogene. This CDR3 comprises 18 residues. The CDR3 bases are TGTGCCAGCAGTCTCGGACAGGCTCCAATCGGTTCCACAGATACGCAGTATTTT. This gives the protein CASSLGQAPIGSTDTQYF.

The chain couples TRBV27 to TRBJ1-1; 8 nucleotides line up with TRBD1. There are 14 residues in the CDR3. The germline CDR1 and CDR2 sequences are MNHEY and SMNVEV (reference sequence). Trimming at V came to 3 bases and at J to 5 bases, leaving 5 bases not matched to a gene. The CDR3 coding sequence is TGTGCCAGCAGTTTTACAGGGGGAGGGACTGAAGCTTTCTTT. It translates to CASSFTGGGTEAFF.

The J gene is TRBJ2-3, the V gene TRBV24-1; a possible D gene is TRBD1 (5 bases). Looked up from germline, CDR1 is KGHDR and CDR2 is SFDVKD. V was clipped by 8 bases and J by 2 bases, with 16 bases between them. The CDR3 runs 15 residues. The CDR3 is CATICREFNTDTQYF. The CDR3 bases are TGTGCCACCATATGCAGGGAATTTAACACAGATACGCAGTATTTT.

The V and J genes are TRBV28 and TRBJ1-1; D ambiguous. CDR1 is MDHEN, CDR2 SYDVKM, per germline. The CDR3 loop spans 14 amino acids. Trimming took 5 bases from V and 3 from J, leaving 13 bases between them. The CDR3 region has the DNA TGTGCCAGCAGTCTACCGACACCTTACACTGAAGCTTTCTTT. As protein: CASSLPTPYTEAFF.

The CDR3 DNA sequence: TGCGCCAGCAGCTTCAGGGGACTAGCGGGGGGAGAGACCCAGTACTTC. Encoded protein: CASSFRGLAGGETQYF. The chain is built from TRBV5-1 and TRBJ2-5; 15 bases line up with TRBD2. The V gene's germline CDR1 is SGHRS and CDR2 YFSETQ. V trimming: 2 bases; J trimming: 4 bases; junction bases outside the gene matches: 3. The CDR3 covers 16 residues.

The CDR3 DNA reads as TGTGCCAGCAGTTTAGCGCGACGATACTCTGGAAACACCATATATTTT. The encoded protein is CASSLARRYSGNTIYF. The chain carries TRBV6-2 or TRBV6-3 and TRBJ1-3; D is unresolved. The germline V and J ends were trimmed by 4 bases and 0 bases, with 13 bases remaining between them. The CDR3 is 16 residues long. In germline, CDR1 is MNHEY, CDR2 SVGEGT.

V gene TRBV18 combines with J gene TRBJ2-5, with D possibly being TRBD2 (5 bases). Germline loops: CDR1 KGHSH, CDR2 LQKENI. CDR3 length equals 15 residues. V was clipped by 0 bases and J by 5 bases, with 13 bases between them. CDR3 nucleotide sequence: TGTGCCAGCTCACCACCGGGAGTCTTGGGGGAGACCCAGTACTTC. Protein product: CASSPPGVLGETQYF.

The chain's CDR3 is CASSPHLAGSEQYF. The CDR3 DNA follows: TGTGCCAGCAGCCCTCACCTAGCGGGAAGCGAGCAGTACTTC. The rearrangement joins TRBV11-3 to TRBJ2-7; 9 bases agree with TRBD2. The V gene end was trimmed by 5 bases and the J gene end by 6 bases; junction bases not matched to a gene: 8. CDR3 length equals 14 residues. Germline values: CDR1 SGHNT, CDR2 YENEEA.

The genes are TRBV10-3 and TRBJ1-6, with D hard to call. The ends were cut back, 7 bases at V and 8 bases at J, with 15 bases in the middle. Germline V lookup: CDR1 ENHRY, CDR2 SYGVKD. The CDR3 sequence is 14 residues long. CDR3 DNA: TGTGCCATCACTTCCGGAGGTTCGCATTCACCCCTCCACTTT. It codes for CAITSGGSHSPLHF.

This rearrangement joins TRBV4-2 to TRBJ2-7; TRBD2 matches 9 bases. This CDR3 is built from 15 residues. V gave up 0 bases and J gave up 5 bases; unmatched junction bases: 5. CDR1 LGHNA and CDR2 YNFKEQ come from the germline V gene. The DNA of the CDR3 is TGTGCCAGCAGCCAAGATCGGCGGGGGGGCGACGAGCAGTACTTC. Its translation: CASSQDRRGGDEQYF.

The CDR3: CASAPHVGSGGGDEQFF. CDR3 in DNA: TGTGCTAGTGCCCCCCACGTTGGGAGCGGGGGAGGGGATGAGCAGTTCTTC. This rearrangement joins TRBV12-5 to TRBJ2-1; 8 positions agree with TRBD2. This CDR3 is 17 amino acids long. The V gene end was trimmed by 7 bases and the J gene end by 8 bases; junction bases not matched to a gene: 19. CDR1 is LGHNT and CDR2 is FRNRAP in the germline V gene.

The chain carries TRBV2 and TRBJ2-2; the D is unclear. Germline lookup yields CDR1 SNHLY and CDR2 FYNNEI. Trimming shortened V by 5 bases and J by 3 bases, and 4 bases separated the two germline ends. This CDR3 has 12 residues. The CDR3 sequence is CASSTDTGELFF. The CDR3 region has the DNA TGTGCCAGCAGTACGGACACCGGGGAGCTGTTTTTT.